This TCR beta chain was retrieved from a study of blood T cell repertoires in COVID-19. Study-wide background: PBMCs, B-cell-depleted T cells, or T cells provided the cDNA or gDNA that made up the material.

Some clones are missing from TCRdb's copy, which holds only in-frame ones; the method was immunoSEQ multiplex PCR. In the table there are under 95,000 clones, approximately 85% of which are singletons. This CDR3 is built from 15 residues. The V segment lost 6 bases and the J segment 7 bases; nucleotides outside the gene matches: 9. The germline gives CDR1 MNHNY, CDR2 SVGAGI (reference sequence). The sample taken for sequencing was peripheral blood. The J gene is TRBJ1-5, the V gene TRBV6-6; 10 nucleotides line up with TRBD1. The sequence came from a man aged 45-60 years with COVID-19, enrolled during active disease. The CDR3: CASSRRQGATQPQHF. DNA of the CDR3: TGTGCCAGCAGCCGACGACAGGGGGCGACCCAGCCCCAGCATTTT.